A selection of T cell receptor beta chains follows, all from one sample in a study of blood T cell repertoires in COVID-19. Method: immunoSEQ multiplex PCR; TCRdb's copy keeps in-frame clones and lacks some. The sample comprises around 95,000 clones, about 80% of which are singletons, and about an eighth rests with the top ten. Source material: peripheral blood. The receptors here all came from an older woman with acute or convalescent COVID-19. CDR3s include the opening cysteine and the closing phenylalanine or tryptophan. D genes are given only for firm matches. Only part of the rows carry a size: once, few, many, or a class if the clone is expanded.

>NA|15|NA|TRBJ2-2|TRBV7-9
CAGASTRPNTGELFF
TGTGCCGGGGCCTCGACCAGGCCGAACACCGGGGAGCTGTTTTTT
>NA|14|NA|TRBJ1-6|TRBV9
CASSAGDSNSPLHF
TGTGCCAGCAGCGCCGGGGATAGTAATTCACCCCTCCACTTT
>TRBD2|13|NA|TRBJ2-3|TRBV6-5
CASGGGGTDTQYF
TGTGCCAGTGGGGGGGGAGGCACAGATACGCAGTATTTT
>TRBD2|15|NA|TRBJ2-7|TRBV7-9
CASSLEVSGAYEQYF
TGTGCCAGCAGCTTAGAGGTTAGCGGGGCCTACGAGCAGTACTTC
>NA|13|NA|TRBJ2-1|TRBV24-1
CATSVSEYNEQFF
TGTGCCACCAGTGTTTCTGAGTACAATGAGCAGTTCTTC
>NA|20|NA|TRBJ2-2|TRBV3-1/TRBV3-2
CASSQVGVSWGQLNTGELFF
TGTGCCAGCAGCCAAGTCGGTGTCTCTTGGGGGCAACTCAACACCGGGGAGCTGTTTTTT
>NA|16|once|TRBJ1-4|TRBV27
CASSSLGAKGNEKLFF
TGTGCCAGCAGTTCACTAGGTGCCAAAGGGAATGAAAAACTGTTTTTT
>NA|15|NA|TRBJ1-1|TRBV5-1
CASSLTWTVNTEAFF
TGCGCCAGCAGTTTAACCTGGACAGTCAACACTGAAGCTTTCTTT
>TRBD1|14|few|TRBJ1-6|TRBV11-2
CASRTGAYNSPLHF
TGTGCCAGCCGGACAGGAGCATATAATTCACCCCTCCACTTT
>TRBD1|12|once|TRBJ1-2|TRBV5-1
CASSLGQGGYTF
TGCGCCAGCAGCTTGGGACAGGGTGGCTACACCTTC
>NA|15|NA|TRBJ1-4|TRBV5-8
CASSFYGQSNEKLFF
TGTGCCAGCAGCTTTTATGGACAGTCTAATGAAAAACTGTTTTTT
>NA|14|NA|TRBJ1-2|TRBV7-8
CASSSGETGHGYTF
TGTGCCAGCAGCTCCGGGGAGACAGGTCACGGCTACACCTTC
>NA|12|NA|TRBJ1-2|TRBV29-1
CSAQAGEYGYTF
TGCAGCGCTCAGGCGGGGGAATATGGCTACACCTTC
>NA|15|few|TRBJ2-3|TRBV5-1
CASSLGPGSTDTQYF
TGCGCCAGCAGCTTGGGTCCGGGTAGCACAGATACGCAGTATTTT
>TRBD1|15|NA|TRBJ1-2|TRBV7-2
CASSPPDRGWNGYTF
TGTGCCAGCAGCCCCCCCGACAGGGGGTGGAATGGCTACACCTTC
>NA|12|NA|TRBJ1-1|TRBV12-3/TRBV12-4
CASSPLQTEAFF
TGTGCCAGCAGCCCCCTTCAGACTGAAGCTTTCTTT
>NA|12|NA|TRBJ2-2|TRBV11-1
CASNLGAGELFF
TGTGCCAGCAACCTCGGTGCCGGGGAGCTGTTTTTT
>TRBD1|14|NA|TRBJ1-2|TRBV28
CASLQRDRGTGYTF
TGTGCCAGCCTCCAAAGGGACAGGGGGACTGGCTACACCTTC
>NA|15|NA|TRBJ2-2|TRBV7-9
CASSSGLRGTGELFF
TGTGCCAGCAGCTCGGGACTCCGCGGGACCGGGGAGCTGTTTTTT
>NA|15|NA|TRBJ1-4|TRBV7-8
CASSTPREGIEKLFF
TGTGCCAGCAGCACCCCCAGGGAAGGGATTGAAAAACTGTTTTTT
>NA|14|NA|TRBJ2-1|TRBV6-2/TRBV6-3
CASSYGESYNEQFF
TGTGCCAGCAGTTACGGGGAGTCGTACAATGAGCAGTTCTTC
>NA|17|once|TRBJ2-1|TRBV9
CASSAADGGISYNEQFF
TGTGCCAGCAGCGCTGCGGACGGCGGGATTTCCTACAATGAGCAGTTCTTC
>TRBD1|16|NA|TRBJ1-1|TRBV27
CASIAPGQGMNTEAFF
TGTGCCAGCATAGCGCCGGGACAGGGAATGAACACTGAAGCTTTCTTT
>TRBD2|15|NA|TRBJ2-5|TRBV30
CAWRGLAGSQETQYF
TGTGCCTGGCGAGGACTAGCGGGGAGCCAAGAGACCCAGTACTTC
>NA|14|NA|TRBJ2-1|TRBV7-3
CASSPPGQGNEQFF
TGTGCCAGCAGCCCCCCAGGGCAAGGCAATGAGCAGTTCTTC
>TRBD1|14|NA|TRBJ1-2|TRBV4-2
CASSQSRQGEGYTF
TGTGCCAGCAGCCAATCAAGACAGGGAGAGGGCTACACCTTC
>TRBD2|17|NA|TRBJ2-2|TRBV4-3
CASSPGASGGAAGELFF
TGCGCCAGCAGCCCAGGGGCTAGCGGGGGCGCCGCCGGGGAGCTGTTTTTT
>NA|14|NA|TRBJ1-6|TRBV7-8
CASSWGGNNSPLHF
TGTGCCAGCAGCTGGGGCGGGAATAATTCACCCCTCCACTTT
>NA|12|NA|TRBJ1-5|TRBV28
CASRTGNQPQHF
TGTGCCAGCAGGACGGGAAATCAGCCCCAGCATTTT
>TRBD1|14|NA|TRBJ2-3|TRBV7-3
CASSEGQVTDTQYF
TGTGCCAGCAGCGAGGGACAGGTCACAGATACGCAGTATTTT
>TRBD1|15|NA|TRBJ1-5|TRBV3-1/TRBV3-2
CASSQDRDSNQPQHF
TGTGCCAGCAGCCAAGACCGGGACAGTAATCAGCCCCAGCATTTT
>NA|14|few|TRBJ1-5|TRBV28
CASSLKAGNQPQHF
TGTGCCAGCAGTTTAAAGGCAGGGAATCAGCCCCAGCATTTT
>NA|16|NA|TRBJ1-2|TRBV19
CASSILGGRYNYGYTF
TGTGCCAGTAGTATTTTAGGGGGAAGGTATAACTATGGCTACACCTTC
>NA|14|NA|TRBJ1-6|TRBV6-5
CASSPQAGNSPLHF
TGTGCCAGCAGTCCCCAAGCAGGGAATTCACCCCTCCACTTT
>NA|14|NA|TRBJ1-2|TRBV3-1/TRBV3-2
CASSQEGSRYGYTF
TGTGCCAGCAGCCAAGAGGGCAGCCGCTATGGCTACACCTTC
>NA|14|NA|TRBJ2-3|TRBV5-6
CASSWDSSADTQYF
TGTGCCAGCAGCTGGGACTCGAGCGCGGATACGCAGTATTTT
>TRBD1|15|NA|TRBJ1-2|TRBV9
CASSAPGTGYEGYTF
TGTGCCAGCAGCGCTCCCGGGACAGGGTATGAAGGCTACACCTTC
>NA|13|NA|TRBJ1-1|TRBV27
CASSLRQNTEAFF
TGTGCCAGCAGTCTACGACAGAACACTGAAGCTTTCTTT
>NA|15|NA|TRBJ2-5|TRBV24-1
CATSVRGNGEETQYF
TGTGCCACCAGTGTACGGGGAAATGGAGAAGAGACCCAGTACTTC
>NA|14|once|TRBJ2-5|TRBV29-1
CSLSGGETQETQYF
TGCAGCCTTTCTGGCGGGGAAACCCAAGAGACCCAGTACTTC
>NA|16|NA|TRBJ2-3|TRBV7-2
CASSLVQGRGTDTQYF
TGTGCCAGCAGCTTAGTTCAGGGTCGGGGCACAGATACGCAGTATTTT
>NA|15|NA|TRBJ2-2|TRBV18
CASSSGTPNTGELFF
TGTGCCAGCTCATCTGGGACTCCGAACACCGGGGAGCTGTTTTTT
>TRBD1|11|NA|TRBJ1-1|TRBV20-1
CSAPRTGWAFF
TGCAGTGCTCCGAGGACAGGGTGGGCTTTCTTT
>NA|11|NA|TRBJ1-1|TRBV18
CASSRNTEAFF
TGTGCCAGCTCCAGGAACACTGAAGCTTTCTTT
>NA|15|NA|TRBJ1-2|TRBV14
CASSQVAGAAYGYTF
TGTGCCAGCAGCCAAGTGGCGGGAGCTGCCTATGGCTACACCTTC
>NA|16|NA|TRBJ1-1|TRBV4-3
CASSQDERRGSTEAFF
TGCGCCAGCAGCCAAGATGAGAGGAGGGGTTCGACTGAAGCTTTCTTT
>NA|13|NA|TRBJ1-2|TRBV30
CAWSPQGRAGYTF
TGTGCCTGGAGTCCCCAGGGAAGGGCTGGCTACACCTTC
>NA|12|NA|TRBJ2-3|TRBV29-1
CSVGGSTDTQYF
TGCAGCGTTGGAGGGAGCACAGATACGCAGTATTTT
>TRBD1|15|once|TRBJ2-5|TRBV11-2
CASSPLGQSQETQYF
TGTGCCAGCAGCCCATTGGGACAGTCTCAAGAGACCCAGTACTTC
>NA|15|NA|TRBJ2-1|TRBV19
CASSRDRDILNEQFF
TGTGCCAGTAGTAGAGACCGGGACATTCTCAATGAGCAGTTCTTC
>TRBD1|15|once|TRBJ1-2|TRBV6-5
CASRRPGQGNYGYTF
TGTGCCAGCAGGAGGCCGGGACAGGGTAACTATGGCTACACCTTC
>NA|16|once|TRBJ1-2|TRBV7-9
CASSSSLAASNYGYTF
TGTGCCAGCAGCAGTAGCTTGGCAGCTTCTAACTATGGCTACACCTTC
>TRBD2|15|NA|TRBJ2-1|TRBV6-5
CASSLSSGGFNEQFF
TGTGCCAGCAGCCTAAGTAGCGGGGGGTTCAATGAGCAGTTCTTC
>NA|13|NA|TRBJ2-2|TRBV30
CAWSVQQGGELFF
TGTGCCTGGAGTGTACAGCAAGGCGGGGAGCTGTTTTTT
>TRBD2|15|NA|TRBJ2-1|TRBV19
CASHPGGGSYNEQFF
TGTGCCAGCCATCCCGGCGGGGGATCCTACAATGAGCAGTTCTTC